This T cell receptor (beta chain) was retrieved from a study of blood T cell repertoires in COVID-19. As for the study in general: Sites in the United States, Italy and Spain provided acute and convalescent COVID-19 samples. T cells, B-cell-depleted T cells, or PBMCs supplied cDNA or gDNA.

It was during active infection that Seattle patients were enrolled and then longitudinally followed. In the study's own analysis: Amplified reference gene primers provided the basis for estimating nucleated cell counts. Profiled with immunoSEQ multiplex PCR; TCRdb holds only in-frame clones, not every one. The V and J calls and the clone size are those of that table, but D and trimming were determined from the DNA. Of roughly 60,000 clones detected, about four fifths appear once; the ten largest clones hold roughly 15%. Germline V CDR1 and CDR2: PRHDT, FYEKMQ (reference sequence). The CDR3 sequence is 16 residues long. V lost 3 bases, J lost 1 base, and 6 bases stayed unmatched.

The clonotype originates from a man aged 60 to 69 with COVID-19, enrolled during active disease. Specimen: peripheral blood. The genes are TRBV13 and TRBJ1-5, with 7 bases lining up with TRBD1. CDR3 sequence: CASSLNRGVSNQPQHF. CDR3 DNA sequence: TGTGCCAGCAGCTTGAACAGGGGCGTAAGCAATCAGCCCCAGCATTTT.